This T cell receptor beta chain was sequenced for a study of control samples from healthy donors and cancer patients. Using immunoSEQ multiplex PCR, the repertoire was profiled, and TCRdb retains in-frame clones only, with some absent. Of under 140,000 clones listed, around 87% are singletons. V was cut by 6 bases and J by 1 base, with 15 bases left in between. Germline V gene sequence: CDR1 KGHSH, CDR2 LQKENI. The CDR3 is 15 amino acids. This chain connects TRBV18 to TRBJ2-5; the D gene is possibly TRBD2 (7 bases). This clonotype originated in a woman aged 55-70 years with lung cancer. The sequenced material came from PBMCs. CDR3 nucleotide sequence: TGTGCCAGCTCCCCGGGGGGCATGACCCAAGAGACCCAGTACTTC. Amino acids: CASSPGGMTQETQYF.